One and the same sample provided the 27 T cell receptor beta chains below, sequenced in a study of T cells after yellow fever vaccination. TCRdb reprocessed the 5' RACE reads via MiXCR and lists one record per CDR3 protein. This sample has 450,000 to 550,000 distinct CDR3 sequences, with about a fifth found just once. The sequenced sample was PBMCs, obtained 21 days after the first yellow fever vaccination. The receptors originated from a man younger than 35 who received the YFV17D yellow fever vaccine.

The CDR3 coding sequence is TGTGCCAGCAGCGTGGGGAGTCCAGGGGGGACTGAAGCTTTCTTT. This encodes CASSVGSPGGTEAFF. The chain carries TRBV9 and TRBJ1-1; TRBD1 aligns across 7 bases. Germline CDR1 is SGDLS and CDR2 is YYNGEE. J gave up 5 bases and V 2 bases, and 9 bases lay outside the gene matches. This CDR3 region has 15 residues.

This clonotype was detected a few times. This chain links TRBV25-1 with TRBJ1-3, with D perhaps TRBD1 (6 bases). Germline values: CDR1 MGHDK, CDR2 SYGVNS. CDR3 length: 15 residues. Trimming shortened V by 8 bases and J by 0 bases, and 14 bases separated the two germline ends. CDR3 loop: CASGLGGLSGNTIYF. The CDR3 coding sequence is TGTGCCAGCGGCTTGGGGGGCCTCTCTGGAAACACCATATATTTT.

The gene calls are TRBV6-2 or TRBV6-3 and TRBJ1-5, with D perhaps TRBD1 (5 bases). V lost 0 bases and J lost 5, with 11 bases in between. CDR1 MNHEY and CDR2 SVGEGT come from the germline V gene. CDR3 length equals 15 residues. CDR3 protein: CASSYSGDHHQPQHF. The CDR3 DNA is TGTGCCAGCAGTTACTCAGGGGACCACCATCAGCCCCAGCATTTT.

The V call is TRBV7-9, the J call TRBJ2-7; 11 nucleotides agree with TRBD2. J was trimmed by 4 bases and V by 0 bases; bases with no gene match: 5. The length of the CDR3 is 16 residues. Germline-derived CDR1 and CDR2 are SEHNR and FQNEAQ (reference sequence). This CDR3 reads CASSLAPGTSGYEQYF. In DNA form, the CDR3 reads TGTGCCAGCAGCTTAGCGCCCGGGACTAGCGGTTACGAGCAGTACTTC.

CDR3 DNA: TGCGCCAGCAGCTTGCGTAGCGGGGAAGGGGAGCAGTACTTC. This gives the protein CASSLRSGEGEQYF. V usage is TRBV5-1 and J usage is TRBJ2-7; 8 positions match TRBD2. Germline V gene sequence: CDR1 SGHRS, CDR2 YFSETQ. Trimming cost V 1 base and J 7 bases; bases outside gene matches: 7. The CDR3 spans 14 residues.

This clonotype has more than one count but fewer than ten. The chain is built from TRBV4-1 and TRBJ1-2; no clear D gene. Germline CDR1 and CDR2: MGHRA and YSYEKL. V was clipped by 1 base and J by 5 bases, with 8 bases between them. CDR3 length: 13 amino acids. The CDR3 DNA follows: TGCGCCAGCAGCCAAGCGTTCGGGTATGGCTACACCTTC. Protein sequence: CASSQAFGYGYTF.

The chain links TRBV7-3 to TRBJ1-1; D possibly corresponds to TRBD1 (5 bases). Germline CDR1 and CDR2: SGHTA and FQGTGA. The CDR3 is made up of 15 amino acids. Trimming removed 5 bases at V and 2 bases at J, with 15 bases between. The CDR3 coding sequence is TGTGCCAGCAGCCCCGGGGGGGGGACTAACACTGAAGCTTTCTTT. This translates into CASSPGGGTNTEAFF. The complete variable domain, with remaining parts taken from reference TRBV7-3 and TRBJ1-1, reads GAGVSQTPSNKVTEKGKYVELRCDPISGHTALYWYRQSLGQGPEFLIYFQGTGAADDSGLPNDRFFAVRPEGSVSTLKIQRTERGDSAVYLCASSPGGGTNTEAFFGQGTRLTVV.

This clonotype was counted a few times. The CDR3 protein is CASRTTGGAEQFF. The CDR3 region has the DNA TGTGCCAGCAGGACAACGGGGGGGGCTGAGCAGTTCTTC. This chain links TRBV12-3 or TRBV12-4 with TRBJ2-1, with 8 bases identical to TRBD2. V dropped 6 bases and J dropped 9; count of bases not matched to a gene: 7. The CDR3 totals 13 residues.

This clonotype was found many times. This chain uses TRBV12-3 or TRBV12-4 with TRBJ1-6; 9 nucleotides agree with TRBD1. The CDR3 is 15 residues long. V lost 5 bases to trimming and J lost 7 bases; unmatched junction nucleotides: 6. CDR3 protein: CASSLGTGRNSPLHF. The CDR3 DNA follows: TGTGCCAGCAGTCTAGGGACAGGGAGGAATTCACCCCTCCACTTT.

The genes are TRBV11-2 and TRBJ2-1; possible D gene TRBD2, 7 bases. The CDR3 runs to 14 residues. Germline V gene lookup returns CDR1 SGHAT and CDR2 FQNNGV. Trimming took off 6 bases at V and 10 bases at J, with 19 bases between the two ends. In nucleotides, the CDR3 is TGTGCCAGCAGTTATCGTCACGGGGGGCAAGAGCAGTTCTTC. It translates to CASSYRHGGQEQFF.

This clonotype was counted only a few times. The rearrangement joins TRBV7-2 to TRBJ2-5; TRBD2 might be the D (5 bases). Germline V gene data show CDR1 as SGHTA and CDR2 as FQGNSA. The CDR3 spans 17 residues. V lost 5 bases and J 5 bases, leaving 24 bases between the germline ends. This CDR3 is CASSIARDLTFGETQYF. The CDR3 coding sequence is TGTGCCAGCAGCATTGCCCGGGATTTAACCTTTGGCGAGACCCAGTACTTC.

This clonotype turned up a few times. J is TRBJ2-2 and V is TRBV5-1, with 10 bases that match TRBD1. Germline CDR1 SGHRS, CDR2 YFSETQ. The V segment lost 5 bases and the J segment 4 bases; nucleotides outside the gene matches: 8. This CDR3 region has 16 residues. CDR3 amino acids: CASSSLRDRGTGELFF. DNA for the CDR3: TGCGCCAGCAGTTCACTCCGGGACAGGGGCACCGGGGAGCTGTTTTTT.

In this sample, this clonotype turned up a few times. The rearrangement uses TRBV7-3 and TRBJ1-6; 7 nucleotides agree with TRBD1. V shed 5 bases and J 7 bases; nucleotides not matched to a gene: 8. This CDR3 spans 15 amino acids. CDR1 is SGHTA and CDR2 is FQGTGA in the germline V gene. Written as DNA, the CDR3 is TGTGCCAGCAGCCTAGGGGGCGCGTTGAATTCACCCCTCCACTTT. Translated: CASSLGGALNSPLHF.

This chain joins TRBV4-1 and TRBJ2-3; TRBD1 might be the D (6 bases). Germline CDR1 is MGHRA and CDR2 is YSYEKL. The CDR3 has 15 amino acids. The V and J ends lost 0 bases and 2 bases respectively, with 9 bases between them. CDR3 in DNA: TGCGCCAGCAGCCAAGATAAGGGGGACACAGATACGCAGTATTTT. Amino acids: CASSQDKGDTDTQYF.

V usage is TRBV28 and J usage is TRBJ2-5; D gene uncertain. With 7 bases removed from V and 4 bases from J, the gap between germline ends came to 10 bases. The CDR3 extends over 12 amino acids. Germline V gene data show CDR1 as MDHEN and CDR2 as SYDVKM. The chain's CDR3 is CASKSVGETQYF. CDR3 coding DNA: TGTGCCAGCAAGTCAGTGGGAGAGACCCAGTACTTC.

The chain couples TRBV19 to TRBJ1-4, with 9 bases identical to TRBD1. This CDR3 is built from 16 residues. Trimming cost V 4 bases and J 0 bases; bases outside gene matches: 3. Germline lookup yields CDR1 LNHDA and CDR2 SQIVND (reference sequence). The CDR3 spells CASSRTGVSTNEKLFF. CDR3 sequence (DNA): TGTGCCAGTAGTAGGACAGGGGTATCAACTAATGAAAAACTGTTTTTT. Combining the CDR3 with reference TRBV19 and TRBJ1-4 gives the whole variable domain DGGITQSPKYLFRKEGQNVTLSCEQNLNHDAMYWYRQDPGQGLRLIYYSQIVNDFQKGDIAEGYSVSREKKESFPLTVTSAQKNPTAFYLCASSRTGVSTNEKLFFGSGTQLSVL.

CDR3 residues: CSARAPIRAFFPNEKLFF. CDR3 in DNA: TGCAGTGCTAGAGCCCCGATCCGGGCATTCTTTCCCAATGAAAAACTGTTTTTT. V and J are TRBV20-1 and TRBJ1-4; unclear D gene. The V gene lost 1 base and the J gene lost 5 bases, with 23 bases spanning the gap. The germline gives CDR1 DFQATT, CDR2 SNEGSKA (reference sequence). CDR3 length: 18 amino acids.

As concerns this clonotype: The junction departs from the called germline gene at one end, perhaps through a read error. The chain couples TRBV18 to TRBJ2-7; D unclear. This CDR3 is built from 15 residues. From germline, CDR1 is KGHSH and CDR2 LQKENI. This CDR3 reads CASSPPGADSFEQYF. CDR3 nucleotides: TGTGCCAGCTCACCACCGGGTGCAGACTCCTTCGAGCAGTACTTC.

The V call is TRBV18, the J call TRBJ1-5; tentatively, D is TRBD1 (6 bases). The germline V gene encodes CDR1 KGHSH and CDR2 LQKENI. The length of the CDR3 is 13 residues. Trimming cost V 4 bases and J 7 bases, with 11 bases left between them. CDR3: CASSQGGQQPQHF. The CDR3 DNA reads TGTGCCAGCTCACAGGGAGGACAGCAGCCCCAGCATTTT.

The V call is TRBV27, the J call TRBJ1-2, with 9 positions matching TRBD1. The V and J ends lost 0 bases and 6 bases, in that order; junction bases with no gene match: 5. The germline gives CDR1 MNHEY, CDR2 SMNVEV (reference sequence). CDR3 size: 15 residues. The CDR3 region is CASSLSIRTGDGYTF. DNA for the CDR3: TGTGCCAGCAGTTTATCCATCAGGACAGGGGATGGCTACACCTTC.

The chain links TRBV13 to TRBJ1-5, with D tentatively TRBD1 (5 bases). The CDR3 is made up of 12 amino acids. The V end was cut by 5 bases, the J end by 4 bases, with 6 bases between. CDR1 PRHDT and CDR2 FYEKMQ come from the germline V gene (reference sequence). CDR3 sequence: CASSNRNQPQHF. In DNA, the CDR3 is TGTGCCAGCAGCAACAGGAATCAGCCCCAGCATTTT.

The chain links TRBV29-1 to TRBJ2-1; no clear D. This CDR3 has 13 residues. Looked up from germline, CDR1 is SQVTM and CDR2 is ANQGSEA. Trimming cost V 0 bases and J 12 bases, with 15 bases left between them. CDR3 nucleotide sequence: TGCAGCGTTGAAGATTCAGGAAGATTAGGGCAGTTCTTC. Protein product: CSVEDSGRLGQFF.

This chain connects TRBV7-9 to TRBJ1-5; D gene unclear. CDR1 SEHNR and CDR2 FQNEAQ come from the germline V gene (reference sequence). This CDR3 contains 14 residues. Trimming took off 5 bases at V and 6 bases at J, with 14 bases between the two ends. CDR3 protein: CASSRAGEGQPQHF. The CDR3 region has the DNA TGTGCCAGCAGCCGGGCCGGGGAGGGTCAGCCCCAGCATTTT.

The chain combines TRBV7-2 with TRBJ2-3, with 11 bases fitting TRBD1. Germline V lookup: CDR1 SGHTA, CDR2 FQGNSA. V lost 2 bases, J lost 10 bases, and 8 bases stayed unmatched. There are 15 residues in the CDR3. Written as DNA, the CDR3 is TGTGCCAGCAGCTTATTCGGGACAGGGGGATCGGCGCAGTATTTT. Its translation is CASSLFGTGGSAQYF.

A few counts support this clonotype. V is TRBV12-3 or TRBV12-4 and J is TRBJ2-3; D unclear. The V end lost 7 bases, the J end lost 0 bases, and 8 bases lay between the germline ends. The CDR3 runs 13 residues. The CDR3 here is CASTIYSTDTQYF. Written as DNA, the CDR3 is TGTGCCAGCACCATTTACAGCACAGATACGCAGTATTTT.

Points on this clonotype: A clone one base away is much larger, so this may be a read error. This chain joins TRBV24-1 and TRBJ1-1; maybe TRBD1 (5 bases). The germline V gene encodes CDR1 KGHDR and CDR2 SFDVKD. CDR3 length: 13 residues. V was cut by 6 bases and J by 1 base, with 8 bases left in between. CDR3 bases: TGTGCCACCAGTTCCGACAGGAACACTGAAGCTTTCTTT. Its translation is CATSSDRNTEAFF.

This clonotype was seen repeatedly, ten times or more. This chain uses TRBV7-8 with TRBJ1-5, with D perhaps TRBD1 (5 bases). V was trimmed by 4 bases and J by 6 bases, leaving 16 bases between them. CDR1 is SGHVS and CDR2 is FQNEAQ in the germline V gene. The CDR3 runs to 15 residues. The CDR3 DNA sequence: TGTGCCAGCAGCTCGTTCCAGGGCCCAAGTCAGCCCCAGCATTTT. As protein: CASSSFQGPSQPQHF.